A selection of T cell receptor beta chains follows, all from one sample in a study of blood T cell repertoires in COVID-19. Measured with immunoSEQ multiplex PCR; TCRdb has only the in-frame clones, and not every one. The sample contains 50,000 to 55,000 clones, 80% to 90% of which appear only once. Sequencing was done on a sample of peripheral blood. These TCRs come from a man aged 45-65 years with acute or convalescent COVID-19. The CDR3 runs from the conserved cysteine through the conserved F or W. D genes are given only for firm matches. Clone size is given for some rows only: seen once, a few or many times, or a class if the clone is expanded.

>TRBD1|once|TRBV11-2|12|TRBJ1-1
CASSFRDRGAFF
TGTGCCAGCAGCTTCAGGGACAGAGGAGCTTTCTTT
>TRBD1|NA|TRBV15|13|TRBJ2-1
CATSIKGAWEQFF
TGTGCCACCAGCATAAAGGGGGCATGGGAGCAGTTCTTC
>NA|NA|TRBV6-5|13|TRBJ2-5
CASTPQEQETQYF
TGTGCCAGCACCCCACAGGAACAAGAGACCCAGTACTTC
>NA|NA|TRBV11-2|15|TRBJ2-7
CASSFLQGSSYEQYF
TGTGCCAGCAGCTTTCTGCAGGGAAGCTCCTACGAGCAGTACTTC
>NA|NA|TRBV6-5|12|TRBJ2-7
CASRGTSAEQYF
TGTGCCAGCAGGGGTACTAGTGCCGAGCAGTACTTC
>NA|NA|TRBV7-9|16|TRBJ2-1
CASSSPGGASYNEQFF
TGTGCCAGCAGCTCTCCGGGGGGCGCCTCCTACAATGAGCAGTTCTTC
>NA|NA|TRBV7-8|13|TRBJ1-5
CASSYRESQPQHF
TGTGCCAGCAGTTACAGGGAGAGCCAGCCCCAGCATTTT
>TRBD2|NA|TRBV11-1|16|TRBJ2-7
CASSASTSGNPYEQYF
TGTGCCAGCAGCGCCTCAACTAGCGGGAATCCTTACGAGCAGTACTTC
>TRBD1|NA|TRBV30|13|TRBJ1-4
CAWTGTGMEKLFF
TGTGCCTGGACCGGGACAGGGATGGAAAAACTGTTTTTT
>NA|NA|TRBV7-2|14|TRBJ2-2
CASSPTGFGGELFF
TGTGCCAGCAGCCCTACAGGGTTCGGCGGGGAGCTGTTTTTT
>NA|NA|TRBV27|14|TRBJ1-5
CASSPTGSNQPQHF
TGTGCCAGCAGCCCCACCGGGAGCAATCAGCCCCAGCATTTT
>NA|few|TRBV2|12|TRBJ1-5
CASGESNQPQHF
TGTGCCAGCGGGGAGAGCAATCAGCCCCAGCATTTT
>TRBD1|NA|TRBV7-3|16|TRBJ1-1
CASSQQAGTGPTEAFF
TGTGCCAGCAGCCAACAAGCCGGGACAGGCCCCACTGAAGCTTTCTTT
>NA|NA|TRBV2|13|TRBJ2-7
CASSEHGTYEQYF
TGTGCCAGCAGTGAACACGGGACCTACGAGCAGTACTTC
>TRBD2|NA|TRBV24-1|16|TRBJ2-3
CATSGGASGDTDTQYF
TGTGCCACCTCCGGGGGGGCGTCAGGGGACACAGATACGCAGTATTTT
>NA|NA|TRBV28|14|TRBJ1-1
CASSFTQANTEAFF
TGTGCCAGCAGTTTTACCCAGGCGAACACTGAAGCTTTCTTT
>TRBD1|NA|TRBV25-1|15|TRBJ2-5
CASSARQGMGETQYF
TGTGCCAGCAGTGCCAGACAGGGAATGGGAGAGACCCAGTACTTC
>TRBD1|NA|TRBV24-1|14|TRBJ1-2
CATSDAGGDYGYTF
TGTGCCACCAGTGATGCAGGGGGTGACTATGGCTACACCTTC
>TRBD1|NA|TRBV3-1/TRBV3-2|16|TRBJ2-7
CASSQDMVTGNDEQYF
TGTGCCAGCAGCCAAGATATGGTGACAGGGAATGACGAGCAGTACTTC
>NA|NA|TRBV28|14|TRBJ2-2
CASMPTGGGGELFF
TGTGCCAGCATGCCCACCGGAGGCGGCGGGGAGCTGTTTTTT
>TRBD1|NA|TRBV10-3|16|TRBJ1-3
CASGSTGTGAGNTIYF
TGTGCCAGCGGCTCCACCGGGACAGGGGCTGGAAACACCATATATTTT
>TRBD1|NA|TRBV19|15|TRBJ1-5
CASSLGTGGNQPQHF
TGTGCCAGTAGTTTAGGGACAGGGGGCAATCAGCCCCAGCATTTT
>NA|once|TRBV9|15|TRBJ2-5
CASSAQGRRKETQYF
TGTGCCAGCAGCGCGCAAGGAAGGCGGAAAGAGACCCAGTACTTC
>TRBD1|NA|TRBV2|14|TRBJ1-1
CASRRDRGYTEAFF
TGTGCCAGCAGGCGGGACAGGGGTTACACTGAAGCTTTCTTT
>NA|NA|TRBV5-6|14|TRBJ2-3
CASYLGGEVDTQYF
TGTGCCAGCTACCTCGGAGGGGAGGTAGATACGCAGTATTTT